This T cell receptor (beta chain) is from a study of blood T cell repertoires in COVID-19. Study details: Specimens from acute and convalescent COVID-19 originated in the United States, Italy and Spain. Sources were T cells, B-cell-depleted T cells, or PBMCs; the material itself was cDNA or gDNA.

Original processing methods: By means of reference gene primer amplification, nucleated cell counts were estimated. TCRdb's table, derived via immunoSEQ multiplex PCR, lists solely in-frame clones and lacks some. V and J calls and clone size are copied from that table; D and trimming were computed from the DNA. The top ten hold under 2.5% of the sample, which has 150,000 to 190,000 clones, around nine tenths seen once. CDR1 is ENHRY and CDR2 is SYGVKD in the germline V gene. The CDR3 is 17 amino acids. Trimming removed 6 bases from V and 0 bases from J; junction bases left unmatched: 8. Sequences were obtained from peripheral blood. This receptor was taken from a woman in her 70s with acute or convalescent COVID-19. The V call is TRBV10-3, the J call TRBJ1-5; the match to TRBD1 covers 10 bases. CDR3 coding DNA: TGTGCCATCAGCCAAGAGACAGGGGGCAATAGCAATCAGCCCCAGCATTTT. Its translation: CAISQETGGNSNQPQHF.